This TCR beta chain was observed in a study of control samples from healthy donors and cancer patients. Profiled with immunoSEQ multiplex PCR; TCRdb holds only in-frame clones, not every one. Of 130,000 or so clones listed, over 80% are singletons. The germline V and J ends were trimmed by 5 bases and 0 bases, with 10 bases remaining between them. The CDR3 runs 14 residues. Germline CDR1 and CDR2: SNHLY and FYNNEI. This TCR was sampled from a woman between 45 and 65 years old in good health. The chain employs TRBV2 and TRBJ2-5, with D perhaps TRBD1 (5 bases). Sequencing was performed on blood. Written as DNA, the CDR3 is TGTGCCAGCAGTCCTATGGACAACCAAGAGACCCAGTACTTC. Its translation is CASSPMDNQETQYF.